This TCR beta chain was observed in a study of molecular identifiers for immune sequencing clone quantification. Study at large: The replicate experiment used RNA from approximately 20,000 or 100,000 naive CD8 cells. This RNA was split into five aliquots, and four of them were sequenced. Overall study findings and caveats: Jurkat TCR RNA spiked in from one cell (amid more than 850,000 naive cells) was reportedly detectable.

CDR3 size: 14 residues. In germline, CDR1 is MNHEY, CDR2 SVGAGI. Trimming cost V 4 bases and J 4 bases, with 13 bases left between them. Listed TCR primers, together with previously described methods, were used for the bulk TCR libraries. TCRdb re-called the PCR reads with MiXCR, one entry per CDR3 protein. The table has about half a million distinct CDR3 sequences, around 25% seen once; the top ten hold 0.76%. For this clonotype: Its antigen is currently unknown.

Libraries for naive CD8 T cells, which were made from around 18,000 to 910,000 sorted cells, drew on 10%, 30% or 50% of the RNA. This chain uses TRBV6-5 with TRBJ1-2, with unresolved D. The receptor was isolated from a human donor in good health. Some libraries in this study had Jurkat cell RNA spiked in. The source material was naive CD8+ T cells from blood, with Jurkat cell RNA spiked in. Described subset: FACS-sorted CD8+CD4-CCR7+CD45RA+ naive T cells. The DNA for the CDR3 is TGTGCCAGCAGTTTCTCAGGTTCCTTCTATGGCTACACCTTC. This gives the protein CASSFSGSFYGYTF.